Each of the 3 T cell receptor beta chains below was sequenced from the same sample in a study of CD8+ T cells in alopecia areata. Treatment described: oral pan-JAK inhibitor, 5-10 mg twice daily. Extraction and reverse transcription of RNA yielded cDNA as the sequencing template. TCRdb's table, derived via immunoSEQ multiplex PCR, lists solely in-frame clones and lacks some. This sample has 90,000 to 120,000 clones, with around 84% found just once. The sequencing used CD8+ T cells sorted from blood, collected at week 24, from a patient treated with tofacitinib. All receptors derive from a human donor with alopecia areata.

The genes are TRBV7-2 and TRBJ2-7; 7 nucleotides align to TRBD2. CDR3 length: 13 residues. Per the germline V gene, CDR1 is SGHTA and CDR2 is FQGNSA. Unmatched junction bases numbered 3, after V lost 4 bases and J lost 3 bases. CDR3 amino acids: CASSSGLGYEQYF. The DNA of the CDR3 is TGTGCCAGCAGCTCCGGACTAGGCTACGAGCAGTACTTC. The variable domain in full, with the rest retrieved from reference TRBV7-2 and TRBJ2-7, is GAGVSQSPSNKVTEKGKDVELRCDPISGHTALYWYRQSLGQGLEFLIYFQGNSAPDKSGLPSDRFSAERTGGSVSTLTIQRTQQEDSAVYLCASSSGLGYEQYFGPGTRLTVT.

The chain employs TRBV4-3 and TRBJ2-3; 11 nucleotides agree with TRBD2. From germline, CDR1 is LGHNA and CDR2 YSLEER. The CDR3 extends over 21 amino acids. With V trimmed by 1 base and J by 3 bases, 18 bases remained unmatched. CDR3 in amino acids: CASSQVSPGTSGPGGTDTQYF. The CDR3 DNA follows: TGCGCCAGCAGCCAAGTCAGCCCCGGGACTAGCGGACCCGGGGGGACAGATACGCAGTATTTT.

In DNA, the CDR3 is TGTGCCAGCAGCTACCCGGCAGATACGCAGTATTTT. Translating it yields CASSYPADTQYF. The V and J genes are TRBV7-2 and TRBJ2-3; D is unclear. Trimming removed 4 bases at V and 4 bases at J, with 6 bases between. This CDR3 has 12 amino acids. Germline V CDR1 and CDR2: SGHTA, FQGNSA.